One and the same sample provided the 12 T cell receptor beta chains below, sequenced in a study of cytomegalovirus exposure and HLA in healthy donors. PCR amplification relied on 60 Vbeta primers (plus 13 Jbeta primers). The method was immunoSEQ multiplex PCR; TCRdb's version includes in-frame clones alone and lacks a portion of them. This sample has tens of thousands of clones, with around 70% found just once. Sequences were obtained from PBMCs. The receptors derive from a human donor in good health.

Note on this clone: The sample contains more than one DNA sequence encoding this CDR3. The genes are TRBV6-5 and TRBJ2-7; 9 nucleotides line up with TRBD1. CDR1 and CDR2 (germline): MNHEY, SVGAGI. Trimming removed 8 bases from V and 2 bases from J; junction bases left unmatched: 7. The CDR3 runs to 14 residues. Here the CDR3 reads CASGRDRVTYEQYF. The CDR3 DNA reads as TGTGCCAGCGGCCGGGACAGGGTAACCTACGAGCAGTACTTC.

This clone has only one observation. V usage is TRBV7-6 and J usage is TRBJ1-5, with D possibly TRBD1 on 6 matching bases. The CDR3 sequence is 14 residues long. Germline lookup yields CDR1 SGHVS and CDR2 FNYEAQ. V lost 0 bases, J lost 9 bases, and 12 bases lay in between. In DNA form, the CDR3 reads TGTGCCAGCAGCTTAGCGGATCAGGGGAGGCCCCAGCATTTT. The encoded protein is CASSLADQGRPQHF.

The chain uses TRBV5-6 and TRBJ2-2; tentatively, D is TRBD1 (6 bases). V shed 2 bases and J shed 6 bases, with 11 bases lying between them. Looked up from germline, CDR1 is SGHDT and CDR2 is YYEEEE. The length of the CDR3 is 14 residues. CDR3: CASSFQGTSGELFF. The CDR3 coding sequence is TGTGCCAGCAGCTTCCAGGGGACATCCGGGGAGCTGTTTTTT.

The V and J genes are TRBV5-1 and TRBJ2-7; D perhaps matches TRBD1 (7 bases). V was clipped by 0 bases and J by 3 bases, with 13 bases between them. The germline V gene has CDR1 SGHRS and CDR2 YFSETQ. The CDR3 contains 15 residues. DNA for the CDR3: TGCGCCAGCAGCTTGGAGACAGGGAGGCTCTACGAGCAGTACTTC. Residues: CASSLETGRLYEQYF.

The chain joins TRBV6-5 to TRBJ1-1; tentative D call: TRBD1 (6 bases). The germline CDR1 and CDR2 sequences are MNHEY and SVGAGI. Trimming removed 6 bases at V and 5 bases at J, with 16 bases between. The CDR3 extends over 14 amino acids. The chain's CDR3 is CASRPQGWETEAFF. For the CDR3, the DNA is TGTGCCAGCAGACCACAGGGTTGGGAGACTGAAGCTTTCTTT.

The chain joins TRBV6-1 to TRBJ2-7; no reliable D call. This CDR3 region has 13 residues. Germline V CDR1 and CDR2: MNHNS, SASEGT. Trimming removed 0 bases at V and 6 bases at J, with 9 bases between. For the CDR3, the DNA is TGTGCCAGCAGTGAAGCGCTTCGAGGCGAGCAGTACTTC. This encodes CASSEALRGEQYF.

This chain uses TRBV30 with TRBJ1-1; D is ambiguous. Germline V lookup: CDR1 GTSNPN, CDR2 SVGIG (reference sequence). V lost 4 bases and J lost 1, with 7 bases in between. The CDR3 loop spans 12 amino acids. The CDR3 reads CAWTRGNTEAFF. In DNA form, the CDR3 reads TGTGCCTGGACCCGGGGGAACACTGAAGCTTTCTTT.

The rearrangement links TRBV5-1 to TRBJ1-5; 9 nucleotides agree with TRBD1. The CDR3 spans 15 residues. The V segment lost 4 bases and the J segment 7 bases; nucleotides outside the gene matches: 9. From germline, CDR1 is SGHRS and CDR2 YFSETQ. The CDR3 nucleotides are TGCGCCAGCAGCCTTGAGGGACAGGGTGCGCAGCCCCAGCATTTT. This sequence encodes CASSLEGQGAQPQHF.

This chain links TRBV18 with TRBJ1-4; D is perhaps TRBD1 (5 bases). Germline values: CDR1 KGHSH, CDR2 LQKENI. Trimming shortened V by 7 bases and J by 4 bases, and 13 bases separated the two germline ends. CDR3 length: 14 residues. CDR3 residues: CASFERGINEKLFF. CDR3 sequence (DNA): TGTGCCAGCTTCGAGCGGGGGATTAATGAAAAACTGTTTTTT.

This rearrangement joins TRBV10-3 to TRBJ2-5, with D perhaps TRBD2 (6 bases). The germline gives CDR1 ENHRY, CDR2 SYGVKD. Deletions cut 1 base from V and 2 bases from J, with 8 bases between. This CDR3 is built from 14 residues. The CDR3 nucleotides are TGTGCCATCAGTGAGTTCCTAGCGCAAGAGACCCAGTACTTC. It translates to CAISEFLAQETQYF.

This chain links TRBV2 with TRBJ1-2; 7 positions match TRBD1. CDR3 length: 13 residues. Germline-derived CDR1 and CDR2 are SNHLY and FYNNEI. Germline trimming cut 5 bases from V and 6 bases from J; bases unmatched to any gene: 6. CDR3 protein: CASSLDREDGYTF. The CDR3 DNA reads TGTGCCAGCAGTCTAGACAGGGAGGATGGCTACACCTTC. The complete variable domain, with remaining parts taken from reference TRBV2 and TRBJ1-2, reads EPEVTQTPSHQVTQMGQEVILRCVPISNHLYFYWYRQILGQKVEFLVSFYNNEISEKSEIFDDQFSVERPDGSNFTLKIRSTKLEDSAMYFCASSLDREDGYTFGSGTRLTVV.

The chain recombines TRBV25-1 with TRBJ1-1, with D possibly TRBD1 on 6 matching bases. The CDR3 has 12 residues. Trimming shortened V by 4 bases and J by 11 bases, and 14 bases separated the two germline ends. Germline CDR1 reads MGHDK; CDR2 reads SYGVNS. The CDR3 coding sequence is TGTGCCAGCAGTGTAACAGGGAGCCCGGCTTTCTTT. Encoded protein: CASSVTGSPAFF. The full variable domain, completed using reference TRBV25-1 and TRBJ1-1, is EADIYQTPRYLVIGTGKKITLECSQTMGHDKMYWYQQDPGMELHLIHYSYGVNSTEKGDLSSESTVSRIRTEHFPLTLESARPSHTSQYLCASSVTGSPAFFGQGTRLTVV.